The 9 T cell receptor beta chains listed next were all sequenced from one sample in a study of vaccination effects on CD4 cells after COVID-19. Peptide-pool stimulation followed by sequencing identified expanded antigen-specific CD4+ clonotypes in the ViraFEST assay. After around nine days in culture, the CD4+ T cells were isolated. Each participant was given two doses of one vaccine (BNT162b2 or mRNA-1273). No antigen has been identified for these receptors. The data were produced by immunoSEQ multiplex PCR, yet TCRdb's version contains in-frame clones alone and is incomplete. Of fewer than 80,000 clones in the sample, around two thirds were seen once. The sequencing here drew on CD4+ T cells from PBMCs cultured with HCoV-229E spike peptides, taken after COVID-19 vaccination. All receptors come from a human donor who received a COVID-19 vaccine.

This clone was picked up a small number of times. The chain recombines TRBV18 with TRBJ1-3, with 8 positions matching TRBD1. The J segment lost 0 bases and the V segment lost 5 bases, leaving 6 bases of the junction unmatched. Germline V gene data show CDR1 as KGHSH and CDR2 as LQKENI. The length of the CDR3 is 16 residues. CDR3: CASSALGQVSGNTIYF. The CDR3, as DNA: TGTGCCAGCTCAGCGCTGGGACAGGTCTCTGGAAACACCATATATTTT.

Only one count was recorded for this clone. V and J are TRBV6-5 and TRBJ1-1; 9 bases fit TRBD1. From germline, CDR1 is MNHEY and CDR2 SVGAGI. J was trimmed by 4 bases and V by 6 bases; bases with no gene match: 9. The CDR3 is made up of 15 amino acids. CDR3 protein: CASRRTVTGGTEAFF. The CDR3 DNA reads TGTGCCAGCAGGAGGACCGTGACAGGGGGCACTGAAGCTTTCTTT.

In its sample, this clone was seen a few times. The chain uses TRBV4-1 and TRBJ1-4; possible D gene TRBD1, 5 bases. This CDR3 region has 13 residues. V was pared by 2 bases and J by 8 bases, with 9 bases between. Germline V gene lookup returns CDR1 MGHRA and CDR2 YSYEKL. The CDR3 reads CASSQHHREKLFF. CDR3 nucleotide sequence: TGCGCCAGCAGCCAACATCACAGGGAAAAACTGTTTTTT.

This rearrangement joins TRBV6-5 to TRBJ1-1; possible D gene TRBD1, 6 bases. The CDR3 has 13 amino acids. The V gene lost 6 bases and the J gene lost 9 bases, with 17 bases spanning the gap. CDR1 is MNHEY and CDR2 is SVGAGI in the germline V gene. Here the CDR3 reads CASRLGGRGKAFF. The CDR3 coding sequence is TGTGCCAGCAGATTAGGTGGCAGGGGAAAAGCTTTCTTT.

The chain carries TRBV6-5 and TRBJ1-2; D remains ambiguous. V was cut by 2 bases and J by 4 bases, with 14 bases left in between. Per germline, CDR1 MNHEY and CDR2 SVGAGI. The CDR3 runs 15 residues. The CDR3: CASSYLPEGGYGYTF. The CDR3 region has the DNA TGTGCCAGCAGTTACCTTCCGGAAGGCGGCTATGGCTACACCTTC.

This rearrangement joins TRBV5-6 to TRBJ2-5, with TRBD2 matching over 8 bases. The CDR3 length is 15 residues. The J segment lost 2 bases and the V segment lost 4 bases, leaving 7 bases of the junction unmatched. CDR1 SGHDT and CDR2 YYEEEE come from the germline V gene. The CDR3 DNA is TGTGCCAGCAGCCCAGCCGGGGGGGATCAAGAGACCCAGTACTTC. It yields the protein CASSPAGGDQETQYF.

The rearrangement links TRBV2 to TRBJ2-5; D not certain. Germline V gene data show CDR1 as SNHLY and CDR2 as FYNNEI. This CDR3 spans 11 amino acids. V gave up 8 bases and J gave up 3 bases, with 7 bases separating them. CDR3 protein: CASHGEETQYF. The DNA for the CDR3 is TGTGCCAGCCATGGCGAAGAGACCCAGTACTTC.

The chain recombines TRBV11-2 with TRBJ1-6; 9 nucleotides align to TRBD1. The CDR3 consists of 15 residues. V was clipped by 5 bases and J by 7 bases; unmatched bases: 6. Germline assignment: CDR1 SGHAT and CDR2 FQNNGV. The CDR3 here is CASSGSGTGNSPLHF. CDR3 nucleotide sequence: TGTGCCAGCAGCGGATCCGGGACAGGGAATTCACCCCTCCACTTT.

This clone was picked up one time. This chain joins TRBV5-6 and TRBJ1-1; 7 bases match TRBD1. This CDR3 region has 15 residues. Germline values: CDR1 SGHDT, CDR2 YYEEEE. The junction had 9 bases not matched to a gene; V was cut back by 3 bases and J by 4 bases. The CDR3 nucleotides read TGTGCCAGCAGCTCTGGGGGGCAGGGGGGCACTGAAGCTTTCTTT. Encoded protein: CASSSGGQGGTEAFF.